This T cell receptor (beta chain) emerged from a study of human T cells and chemical hapten exposure. Between the trimmed V and J ends, which lost 7 bases and 3 bases, there was a span of 9 bases. Germline V lookup: CDR1 SQVTM, CDR2 ANQGSEA. There are 12 residues in the CDR3. TCRdb independently ran MiXCR on the 5' RACE reads; one entry per CDR3 protein. The profile covers 70,000 to 85,000 distinct CDR3 sequences, with roughly 15% appearing a single time and under 7.5% taken by the ten largest. Someone pulled total RNA out of unfractionated whole blood. The rearrangement links TRBV29-1 to TRBJ1-4; TRBD1 is a possible D gene (5 bases). This clonotype was obtained from a female donor in good health. This CDR3 reads CSGGQANEKLFF. CDR3 nucleotides: TGCAGCGGGGGCCAGGCTAATGAAAAACTGTTTTTT.